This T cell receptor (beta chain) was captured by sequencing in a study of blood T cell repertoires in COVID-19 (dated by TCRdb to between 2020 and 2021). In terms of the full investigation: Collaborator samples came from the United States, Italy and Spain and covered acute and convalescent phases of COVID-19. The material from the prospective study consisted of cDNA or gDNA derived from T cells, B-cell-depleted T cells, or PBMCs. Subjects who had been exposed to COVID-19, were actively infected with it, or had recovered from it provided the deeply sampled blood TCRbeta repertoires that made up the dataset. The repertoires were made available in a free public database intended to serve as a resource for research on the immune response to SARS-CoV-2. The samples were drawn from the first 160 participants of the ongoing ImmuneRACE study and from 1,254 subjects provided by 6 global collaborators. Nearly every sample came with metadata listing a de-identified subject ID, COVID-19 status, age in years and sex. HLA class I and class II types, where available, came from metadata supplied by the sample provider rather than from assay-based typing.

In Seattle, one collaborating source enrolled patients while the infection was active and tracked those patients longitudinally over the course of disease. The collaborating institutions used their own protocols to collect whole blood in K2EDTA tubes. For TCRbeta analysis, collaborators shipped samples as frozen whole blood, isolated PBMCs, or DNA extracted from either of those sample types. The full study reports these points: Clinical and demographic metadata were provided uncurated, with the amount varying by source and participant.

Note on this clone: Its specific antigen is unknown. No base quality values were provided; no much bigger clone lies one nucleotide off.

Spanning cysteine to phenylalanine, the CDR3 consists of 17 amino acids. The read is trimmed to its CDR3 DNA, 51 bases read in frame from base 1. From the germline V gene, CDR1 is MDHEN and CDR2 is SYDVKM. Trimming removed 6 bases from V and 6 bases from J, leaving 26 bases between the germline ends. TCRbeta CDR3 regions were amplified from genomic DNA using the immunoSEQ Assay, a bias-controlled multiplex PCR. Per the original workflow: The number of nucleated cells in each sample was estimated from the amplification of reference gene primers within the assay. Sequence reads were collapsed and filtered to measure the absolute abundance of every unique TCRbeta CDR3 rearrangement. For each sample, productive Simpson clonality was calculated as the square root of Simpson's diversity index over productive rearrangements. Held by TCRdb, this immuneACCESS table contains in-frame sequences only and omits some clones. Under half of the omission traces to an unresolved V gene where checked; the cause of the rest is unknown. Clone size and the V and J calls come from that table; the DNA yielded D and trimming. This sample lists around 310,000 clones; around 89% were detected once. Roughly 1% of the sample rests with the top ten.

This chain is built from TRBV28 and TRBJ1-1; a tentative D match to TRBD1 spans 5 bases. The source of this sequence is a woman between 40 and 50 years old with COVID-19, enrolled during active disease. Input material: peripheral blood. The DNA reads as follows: TGTGCCAGCAGGTCACCCGAAGACCGGGACTATCTCCCTGAAGCTTTCTTT. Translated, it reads CASRSPEDRDYLPEAFF. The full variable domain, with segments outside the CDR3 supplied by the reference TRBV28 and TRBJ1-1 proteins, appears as DVKVTQSSRYLVKRTGEKVFLECVQDMDHENMFWYRQDPGLGLRLIYFSYDVKMKEKGDIPEGYSVSREKKERFSLILESASTNQTSMYLCASRSPEDRDYLPEAFFGQGTRLTVV.